Listed here are 15 T cell receptor beta chains from one sample, sequenced in a study of radiotherapy plus CTLA-4 blockade in lung cancer. Generated by immunoSEQ multiplex PCR, the TCRdb table keeps only in-frame clones and is missing some. The sample records more than 90,000 clones, approximately 86% being singletons. Sequencing was performed on peripheral blood, taken from a patient treated with radiotherapy plus ipilimumab. All receptors derive from a human donor with non-small cell lung cancer that progressed on radiotherapy plus ipilimumab.

The count of this clone is one. CDR3 in amino acids: CASRSVERGYNEQFF. CDR3 in DNA: TGTGCCAGCAGAAGCGTTGAGCGGGGGTACAATGAGCAGTTCTTC. The chain carries TRBV6-1 and TRBJ2-1, with 8 bases identical to TRBD2. Germline assignment: CDR1 MNHNS and CDR2 SASEGT. The CDR3 runs 15 residues. The V and J ends lost 6 bases and 4 bases, in that order; junction bases with no gene match: 8.

The chain links TRBV4-1 to TRBJ2-2; the match to TRBD1 covers 9 bases. Per germline, CDR1 MGHRA and CDR2 YSYEKL. The CDR3 length is 15 residues. The V and J ends lost 3 bases and 7 bases, in that order; junction bases with no gene match: 6. The CDR3 spells CASSHTGGSNGELFF. The CDR3 DNA is TGCGCCAGCAGCCATACAGGGGGCTCGAACGGGGAGCTGTTTTTT.

The V and J genes are TRBV27 and TRBJ1-5; D gene unclear. CDR3 length: 13 residues. Germline CDR1 is MNHEY and CDR2 is SMNVEV (reference sequence). Trimming cost V 5 bases and J 3 bases, with 8 bases left between them. CDR3 in amino acids: CASSGQDNQPQHF. The CDR3, as DNA: TGTGCCAGCAGTGGCCAGGACAATCAGCCCCAGCATTTT.

The chain uses TRBV18 and TRBJ2-1; tentatively, D is TRBD2 (5 bases). There are 14 residues in the CDR3. Germline CDR1 reads KGHSH; CDR2 reads LQKENI. V shed 3 bases and J shed 3 bases, with 9 bases lying between them. The CDR3, as DNA: TGTGCCAGCTCACCTCTGGGGAGCTACAATGAGCAGTTCTTC. Translating gives CASSPLGSYNEQFF. The full variable domain, with the rest looked up from reference TRBV18 and TRBJ2-1, is NAGVMQNPRHLVRRRGQEARLRCSPMKGHSHVYWYRQLPEEGLKFMVYLQKENIIDESGMPKERFSAEFPKEGPSILRIQQVVRGDSAAYFCASSPLGSYNEQFFGPGTRLTVL.

This sequence joins TRBV7-8 and TRBJ2-1; D unclear. Germline CDR1 reads SGHVS; CDR2 reads FQNEAQ. The CDR3 loop spans 14 amino acids. V was shortened by 5 bases and J by 5 bases, with 13 bases between the two germline ends. This CDR3 is CASSPREADNEQFF. The CDR3 nucleotides are TGTGCCAGCAGCCCTCGAGAAGCTGACAATGAGCAGTTCTTC.

This clone was observed a handful of times. The gene calls are TRBV7-6 and TRBJ1-1, with D perhaps TRBD1 (5 bases). CDR1 and CDR2 (germline): SGHVS, FNYEAQ. V was trimmed by 5 bases and J by 8 bases, leaving 15 bases between them. The CDR3 has 13 residues. The CDR3 DNA sequence: TGTGCCAGCAGCCAGATTCCCGGGGGGGAAGCTTTCTTT. It codes for CASSQIPGGEAFF.

V is TRBV6-1 and J is TRBJ1-5; TRBD1 agrees at 7 bases. V shed 6 bases and J 1 base; nucleotides not matched to a gene: 6. Germline-derived CDR1 and CDR2 are MNHNS and SASEGT. There are 15 residues in the CDR3. CDR3 amino acids: CASRVEGASNQPQHF. CDR3 coding DNA: TGTGCCAGCAGAGTAGAGGGGGCGAGCAATCAGCCCCAGCATTTT.

The chain recombines TRBV4-2 with TRBJ2-6, with TRBD2 identical over 9 bases. Germline trimming cut 3 bases from V and 0 bases from J; bases unmatched to any gene: 12. CDR1 is LGHNA and CDR2 is YNFKEQ in the germline V gene. This CDR3 contains 20 residues. The DNA of the CDR3 is TGTGCCAGCAGCCAGGTCTGGCTAGCGGGACGACGCTCTGGGGCCAACGTCCTGACTTTC. It is translated as CASSQVWLAGRRSGANVLTF.

The chain couples TRBV4-2 to TRBJ2-3; D not certain. From germline, CDR1 is LGHNA and CDR2 YNFKEQ. CDR3 size: 12 residues. Trimming removed 2 bases from V and 10 bases from J, with 10 bases in between. The CDR3 DNA reads TGTGCCAGCAGCCAAAACCCAGACCCGCAGTATTTT. Translation gives CASSQNPDPQYF.

CDR3 sequence reads: CASSLVEPASTDTQYF. In nucleotides, the CDR3 is TGTGCCAGCAGCTTAGTGGAACCTGCCAGCACAGATACGCAGTATTTT. The chain combines TRBV7-9 with TRBJ2-3; the D is unclear. The CDR3 is made up of 16 amino acids. Germline values: CDR1 SEHNR, CDR2 FQNEAQ (reference sequence). V was clipped by 1 base and J by 0 bases, with 11 bases between them. Combining the CDR3 with reference TRBV7-9 and TRBJ2-3 gives the whole variable domain DTGVSQNPRHKITKRGQNVTFRCDPISEHNRLYWYRQTLGQGPEFLTYFQNEAQLEKSRLLSDRFSAERPKGSFSTLEIQRTEQGDSAMYLCASSLVEPASTDTQYFGPGTRLTVL.

The chain links TRBV5-6 to TRBJ2-5; 8 bases align to TRBD1. The junction had 4 bases not matched to a gene; V was cut back by 4 bases and J by 5 bases. This CDR3 has 13 amino acids. Germline CDR1 reads SGHDT; CDR2 reads YYEEEE. Here the CDR3 DNA reads TGTGCCAGCAGCCAGGACAGGGCCGAGACCCAGTACTTC. Amino acids: CASSQDRAETQYF.

This clone was detected once. J is TRBJ2-1 and V is TRBV18; D may be TRBD1 (6 bases). Looked up from germline, CDR1 is KGHSH and CDR2 is LQKENI. V shed 5 bases and J shed 3 bases, with 11 bases lying between them. The CDR3 runs to 14 residues. CDR3 sequence: CASSADRLYNEQFF. As DNA, the CDR3 is TGTGCCAGCTCAGCGGACAGACTCTACAATGAGCAGTTCTTC.

The chain employs TRBV19 and TRBJ1-2; D ambiguous. V lost 5 bases and J 2 bases, leaving 12 bases between the germline ends. CDR1 and CDR2 from the germline V gene are LNHDA and SQIVND (reference sequence). CDR3 size: 14 residues. CDR3 coding DNA: TGTGCCAGTAGTCCGACCGGGCGGAACTATGGCTACACCTTC. Its protein is CASSPTGRNYGYTF. The whole variable domain, remainder taken from reference TRBV19 and TRBJ1-2, is DGGITQSPKYLFRKEGQNVTLSCEQNLNHDAMYWYRQDPGQGLRLIYYSQIVNDFQKGDIAEGYSVSREKKESFPLTVTSAQKNPTAFYLCASSPTGRNYGYTFGSGTRLTVV.

The rearrangement uses TRBV10-2 and TRBJ1-2, with D maybe TRBD1 (5 bases). The CDR3 is 14 residues long. Trimming pared 10 bases from V and 4 bases from J, leaving 19 bases between. Germline CDR1 is WSHSY and CDR2 is SAAADI. The CDR3 here is CATKAGGFGYGYTF. The CDR3 DNA sequence: TGCGCCACCAAAGCCGGGGGATTTGGCTATGGCTACACCTTC.

This chain uses TRBV5-1 with TRBJ2-7; 8 bases line up with TRBD2. The CDR3 runs 14 residues. V lost 2 bases and J lost 3; bases outside the gene matches: 4. Germline values: CDR1 SGHRS, CDR2 YFSETQ. CDR3 sequence (DNA): TGCGCCAGCAGCTTACTAGCGGAGCACTACGAGCAGTACTTC. Amino acids: CASSLLAEHYEQYF.